The 18 T cell receptor beta chains below all came from one sample that was sequenced in a study of T-cell memory formation after mild COVID-19. TCRdb re-analysed the 5' RACE reads in MiXCR, keeping a single row per CDR3 protein. This table holds hundreds of thousands of distinct CDR3 sequences, about 20% found once. Sample: PBMCs or a T cell subset sorted from them (not recorded which). The origin of the receptors is an adult woman who had mild COVID-19 (a few samples of this study predate the infection). Cell type and time point are not known.

The chain employs TRBV7-3 and TRBJ2-1; TRBD1 matches 7 bases. This CDR3 comprises 15 residues. CDR1 and CDR2 (germline): SGHTA, FQGTGA. V lost 5 bases and J lost 7; bases outside the gene matches: 11. CDR3 nucleotides: TGTGCCAGCAGCCCCGCCGCAGGGGGTCTGAATGAGCAGTTCTTC. Translated, it gives CASSPAAGGLNEQFF. The full variable domain, rest sourced from reference TRBV7-3 and TRBJ2-1, is GAGVSQTPSNKVTEKGKYVELRCDPISGHTALYWYRQSLGQGPEFLIYFQGTGAADDSGLPNDRFFAVRPEGSVSTLKIQRTERGDSAVYLCASSPAAGGLNEQFFGPGTRLTVL.

This chain uses TRBV7-9 with TRBJ2-5, with D possibly called TRBD1 or TRBD2 (6 bases each). V was trimmed by 5 bases and J by 3 bases, leaving 13 bases between them. CDR3 length equals 14 residues. CDR1 SEHNR and CDR2 FQNEAQ come from the germline V gene (reference sequence). CDR3 DNA: TGTGCCAGCAGCCCGGGGGCAGGGGAAGAGACCCAGTACTTC. It specifies CASSPGAGEETQYF.

For the CDR3, the DNA is TGCGCCAGCAGCCAGGACAGGGGGATGTACGAGCAGTACTTC. This codes for CASSQDRGMYEQYF. The rearrangement joins TRBV4-3 to TRBJ2-7, with TRBD1 matching over 10 bases. The CDR3 sequence is 14 residues long. V shed 3 bases and J 4 bases; nucleotides not matched to a gene: 3. Germline loops: CDR1 LGHNA, CDR2 YSLEER.

This clonotype occurred once. The chain has TRBV29-1 and TRBJ2-2; possibly TRBD1 for D (6 bases). Trimming shortened V by 8 bases and J by 2 bases, and 15 bases separated the two germline ends. The V gene's germline CDR1 is SQVTM and CDR2 ANQGSEA. The CDR3 is 14 residues long. The CDR3 protein is CSCPRGGNTGELFF. CDR3 coding DNA: TGCAGCTGCCCCAGAGGGGGAAACACCGGGGAGCTGTTTTTT.

The chain has TRBV4-2 and TRBJ2-6; a possible D gene is TRBD2 (5 bases). The V gene lost 4 bases and the J gene lost 0 bases, with 16 bases spanning the gap. This CDR3 has 18 amino acids. CDR1 LGHNA and CDR2 YNFKEQ come from the germline V gene. The CDR3 nucleotides are TGTGCCAGCAGCCCAAGACTCGGACGGGACTCTGGGGCCAACGTCCTGACTTTC. Protein: CASSPRLGRDSGANVLTF.

The chain uses TRBV7-9 and TRBJ2-7; 8 bases match TRBD2. The V gene's germline CDR1 is SEHNR and CDR2 FQNEAQ (reference sequence). J gave up 3 bases and V 5 bases, and 12 bases lay outside the gene matches. The CDR3 spans 16 residues. Here the CDR3 reads CASSPAAAGDYYEQYF. CDR3 DNA sequence: TGTGCCAGCAGCCCAGCTGCAGCGGGGGATTACTACGAGCAGTACTTC.

In its sample, this clonotype was seen a few times. V and J are TRBV4-3 and TRBJ2-6; the D gene could be TRBD1 or TRBD2 (5 bases each). The V gene's germline CDR1 is LGHNA and CDR2 YSLEER. There are 21 residues in the CDR3. The V and J ends lost 0 bases and 0 bases respectively, with 21 bases between them. The CDR3 sequence is CASSQDSLGAALNSGANVLTF. DNA of the CDR3: TGCGCCAGCAGCCAAGATAGTCTCGGGGCAGCACTCAACTCTGGGGCCAACGTCCTGACTTTC.

The V and J genes are TRBV14 and TRBJ2-5; weak D call: TRBD1 (6 bases). Trimming removed 5 bases at V and 6 bases at J, with 16 bases between. The germline gives CDR1 SGHDN, CDR2 FVKESK. The length of the CDR3 is 14 residues. The CDR3 DNA sequence: TGTGCCAGCAGCGCCGGGCAGGGGTGGAAGACCCAGTACTTC. This encodes CASSAGQGWKTQYF.

This clonotype has more than one count but fewer than ten. The J gene is TRBJ1-5, the V gene TRBV4-3; D not certain. Germline values: CDR1 LGHNA, CDR2 YSLEER. V lost 0 bases to trimming and J lost 0 bases, with 9 bases between them. The CDR3 has 16 residues. CDR3 in amino acids: CASSQDWTNSNQPQHF. The CDR3 region has the DNA TGCGCCAGCAGCCAAGATTGGACCAATAGCAATCAGCCCCAGCATTTT.

The V call is TRBV7-3, the J call TRBJ2-3; 8 bases are a match to TRBD2. The junction had 13 bases not matched to a gene; V was cut back by 4 bases and J by 10 bases. In germline, CDR1 is SGHTA, CDR2 FQGTGA. The CDR3 sequence is 15 residues long. The CDR3 DNA reads TGTGCCAGCAGCTCAACCAGCGGGAGAACCCTCTCGCAGTATTTT. It translates to CASSSTSGRTLSQYF.

The rearrangement uses TRBV6-6 and TRBJ2-7; a weak D match, TRBD2 (6 bases). The CDR3 contains 15 residues. V was pared by 0 bases and J by 4 bases, with 13 bases between. Germline CDR1 reads MNHNY; CDR2 reads SVGAGI (reference sequence). Here the CDR3 reads CASSYSMRGSYEQYF. The CDR3 DNA reads as TGTGCCAGCAGTTACTCGATGCGGGGTTCTTACGAGCAGTACTTC.

The V and J genes are TRBV18 and TRBJ1-5, with TRBD1 matching 7 bases. The V and J ends lost 6 bases and 5 bases, in that order; junction bases with no gene match: 7. CDR1 and CDR2 from the germline V gene are KGHSH and LQKENI. The CDR3 is made up of 14 amino acids. The CDR3 DNA follows: TGTGCCAGCTCGCCGAGACAGGGTGATCAGCCCCAGCATTTT. Translation: CASSPRQGDQPQHF.

This clonotype was observed a few times. The chain is built from TRBV6-2 or TRBV6-3 and TRBJ2-3, with 12 bases fitting TRBD2. V gave up 6 bases and J gave up 0 bases; unmatched junction bases: 10. Germline CDR1 MNHEY, CDR2 SVGEGT. The length of the CDR3 is 18 residues. In DNA form, the CDR3 reads TGTGCCAGCAGACCCACTAGCGGGAGGAGACCTAGCACAGATACGCAGTATTTT. It specifies CASRPTSGRRPSTDTQYF.

Only a few counts were recorded for this clonotype. The chain carries TRBV5-5 and TRBJ1-1; D is unresolved. The CDR3 extends over 11 amino acids. V was shortened by 7 bases and J by 1 base, with 5 bases between the two germline ends. Germline V gene lookup returns CDR1 SGHKS and CDR2 YYEKEE (reference sequence). The CDR3 sequence is CASYRNTEAFF. The CDR3 DNA follows: TGTGCCAGCTATCGGAACACTGAAGCTTTCTTT.

This sequence joins TRBV6-2 or TRBV6-3 and TRBJ2-4; tentatively, D is TRBD2 (6 bases). The V gene lost 2 bases and the J gene lost 7 bases, with 6 bases spanning the gap. The CDR3 totals 12 residues. The V gene's germline CDR1 is MNHEY and CDR2 SVGEGT. The CDR3 sequence: CASSYAGNIQYF. DNA for the CDR3: TGTGCCAGCAGTTACGCGGGGAACATTCAGTACTTC.

V is TRBV12-3 or TRBV12-4 and J is TRBJ1-3; no definite D call. V was shortened by 3 bases and J by 1 base, with 10 bases between the two germline ends. CDR3 length equals 15 residues. The CDR3 loop is CASSFRRGSGNTIYF. CDR3 nucleotides: TGTGCCAGCAGTTTTCGACGAGGTTCTGGAAACACCATATATTTT.

The chain carries TRBV20-1 and TRBJ2-7; 8 nucleotides match TRBD1. Looked up from germline, CDR1 is DFQATT and CDR2 is SNEGSKA (reference sequence). The V and J ends lost 3 bases and 6 bases, in that order; junction bases with no gene match: 10. CDR3 length: 14 residues. In DNA form, the CDR3 reads TGCAGTGCTAGGGGACAGGAGGGTTGGTCCGAGCAGTACTTC. Encoded protein: CSARGQEGWSEQYF.

This clonotype was seen a handful of times. V is TRBV24-1 and J is TRBJ1-1, with D perhaps TRBD1 (6 bases). With 6 bases removed from V and 5 bases from J, the gap between germline ends came to 18 bases. Looked up from germline, CDR1 is KGHDR and CDR2 is SFDVKD. This CDR3 is built from 15 residues. This chain's CDR3 is CATSTAFAGATEAFF. CDR3 sequence (DNA): TGTGCCACCAGTACGGCTTTCGCGGGGGCAACTGAAGCTTTCTTT.